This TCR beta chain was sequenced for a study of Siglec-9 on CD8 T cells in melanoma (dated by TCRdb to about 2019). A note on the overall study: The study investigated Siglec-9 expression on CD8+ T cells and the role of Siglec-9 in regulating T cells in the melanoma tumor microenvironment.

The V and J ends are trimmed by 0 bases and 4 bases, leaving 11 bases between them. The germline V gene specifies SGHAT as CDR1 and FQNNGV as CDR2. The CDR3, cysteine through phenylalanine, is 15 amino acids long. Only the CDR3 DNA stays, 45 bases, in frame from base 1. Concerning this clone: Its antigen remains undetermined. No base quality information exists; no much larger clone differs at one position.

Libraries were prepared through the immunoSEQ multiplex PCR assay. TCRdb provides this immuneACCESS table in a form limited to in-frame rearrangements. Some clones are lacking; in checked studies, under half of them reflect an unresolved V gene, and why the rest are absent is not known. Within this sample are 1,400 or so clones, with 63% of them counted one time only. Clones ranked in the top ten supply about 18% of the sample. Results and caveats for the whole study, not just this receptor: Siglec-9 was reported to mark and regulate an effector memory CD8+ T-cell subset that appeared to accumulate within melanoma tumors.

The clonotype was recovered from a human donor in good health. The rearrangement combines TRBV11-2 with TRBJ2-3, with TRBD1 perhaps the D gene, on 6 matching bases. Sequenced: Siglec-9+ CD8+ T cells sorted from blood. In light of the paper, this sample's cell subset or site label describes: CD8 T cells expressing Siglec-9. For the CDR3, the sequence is CASSLDGGSSDTQYF. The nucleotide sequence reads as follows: TGTGCCAGCAGCTTAGATGGGGGCAGTTCAGATACGCAGTATTTT.